This TCR beta chain was captured in a study of CD8 T cells in Susac syndrome. Trimming cost V 0 bases and J 5 bases, with 18 bases left between them. Germline V gives CDR1 SGHRS, CDR2 YFSETQ. This CDR3 comprises 17 residues. RNA totalling roughly 0.45 to 1 ug underwent reverse transcription with random hexamers. immunoSEQ multiplex PCR amplified TCR beta CDR3 across 54 Vbeta, 13 Jbeta. TCRdb reanalysed the immunoSEQ multiplex PCR reads using MiXCR and keeps one entry per CDR3 protein. The sample has fewer than 150,000 distinct CDR3 sequences, around 94% seen once. The authors sequenced TCR beta from blood CD8+ and CD4+ T cells.

This chain uses TRBV5-1 with TRBJ1-5; D may be TRBD1 (6 bases). The clonotype comes from a human donor with multiple sclerosis. Sample: CD4+ T cells from PBMCs. DNA for the CDR3: TGCGCCAGCAGCTTGGGATTGGGGGCCGGATTCGATCAGCCCCAGCATTTT. It yields the protein CASSLGLGAGFDQPQHF.